The 19 T cell receptor beta chains in this list originate from one sample, sequenced in a study of T cell responses to AZD1222 COVID-19 vaccine. Here immunoSEQ multiplex PCR was the method, and the copy in TCRdb shows in-frame clones only, minus some. The sample has some 130,000 clones; roughly 93% are singletons. Specimen: peripheral blood, collected 28 days after the second AZD1222 dose. The source is an adult who received the AZD1222 COVID-19 vaccine.

This chain uses TRBV29-1 with TRBJ2-3; D is unresolved. Trimming removed 5 bases at V and 8 bases at J, with 11 bases between. The CDR3 totals 11 residues. Germline V gives CDR1 SQVTM, CDR2 ANQGSEA. The CDR3 region has the DNA TGCAGCGTTTCCGCCCCGGGTACGCAGTATTTT. It codes for CSVSAPGTQYF.

J is TRBJ2-2 and V is TRBV4-2; the match to TRBD2 covers 7 bases. Per germline, CDR1 LGHNA and CDR2 YNFKEQ. J was trimmed by 0 bases and V by 1 base; bases with no gene match: 11. This CDR3 has 19 amino acids. The DNA of the CDR3 is TGTGCCAGCAGCCAAGTTGGCGGGAGAATGTACTCGAACACCGGGGAGCTGTTTTTT. Its protein product is CASSQVGGRMYSNTGELFF.

The rearrangement uses TRBV1 and TRBJ2-2; TRBD2, as called in the table, went unchecked against the DNA. TRBV1 is described as a pseudogene. The CDR3 sequence is 20 residues long. The CDR3 is CTSSQEDLASIGRGTGELFF. The CDR3 DNA is TGCACCAGCAGCCAAGAGGACCTGGCCTCTATCGGGAGGGGCACCGGGGAGCTGTTTTTT.

This clone came up a few times. The rearrangement links TRBV28 to TRBJ1-4; 8 bases map to TRBD1. Per the germline V gene, CDR1 is MDHEN and CDR2 is SYDVKM. The CDR3 loop spans 15 amino acids. V lost 8 bases to trimming and J lost 8 bases; unmatched junction nucleotides: 13. The CDR3 spells CASLGGTGGVEKLFF. As DNA, the CDR3 is TGTGCCAGCCTCGGAGGTACAGGGGGTGTCGAAAAACTGTTTTTT.

This clone was picked up one time. This chain uses TRBV12-3 or TRBV12-4 with TRBJ1-2; weak D call: TRBD1 (6 bases). The CDR3 length is 12 residues. V was pared by 3 bases and J by 8 bases, with 10 bases between. CDR3 protein: CASSFDGGGYTF. The DNA of the CDR3 is TGTGCCAGCAGTTTCGACGGGGGCGGCTACACCTTC.

The chain recombines TRBV6-5 with TRBJ2-1; 7 bases are shared with TRBD2. With 3 bases clipped from V and 0 bases from J, the junction kept 2 bases outside the gene matches. Germline CDR1 and CDR2: MNHEY and SVGAGI. The CDR3 contains 15 residues. CDR3 sequence: CASSYRGSSYNEQFF. CDR3 sequence (DNA): TGTGCCAGCAGTTATCGCGGGAGCTCCTACAATGAGCAGTTCTTC.

The chain uses TRBV6-1 and TRBJ2-3; 8 nucleotides agree with TRBD2. J was trimmed by 9 bases and V by 3 bases; bases with no gene match: 5. CDR1 is MNHNS and CDR2 is SASEGT in the germline V gene. This CDR3 contains 13 residues. CDR3 protein: CASSESAGATQYF. Here the CDR3 DNA reads TGTGCCAGCAGTGAGTCAGCGGGAGCAACGCAGTATTTT.

This clone occurred a few times. The chain links TRBV6-5 to TRBJ2-7; 10 positions match TRBD1. This CDR3 is 16 amino acids long. The germline V gene encodes CDR1 MNHEY and CDR2 SVGAGI. V lost 2 bases, J lost 5 bases, and 9 bases stayed unmatched. CDR3 sequence (DNA): TGTGCCAGCAGTTACGGGACAGGGGTTGAATTCGACGAGCAGTACTTC. Translating gives CASSYGTGVEFDEQYF.

This clone was detected a few times. The chain links TRBV5-1 to TRBJ2-7, with 7 positions matching TRBD1. This CDR3 region has 14 residues. After removal of 0 bases from V and 4 bases from J, the junction contained 4 bases not matched to a gene. Germline V lookup: CDR1 SGHRS, CDR2 YFSETQ. DNA for the CDR3: TGCGCCAGCAGCTTGGCCGGGGACAGTTACGAGCAGTACTTC. Translating gives CASSLAGDSYEQYF.

The CDR3 spells CASSLTPGLFQETQYF. CDR3 bases: TGTGCCAGCTCACTTACGCCGGGACTCTTCCAAGAGACCCAGTACTTC. The V and J genes are TRBV18 and TRBJ2-5, with D tentatively TRBD2 (6 bases). Trimming stripped 4 bases from V and 1 base from J, with 16 bases between. The CDR3 contains 16 residues. Germline-derived CDR1 and CDR2 are KGHSH and LQKENI.

The chain employs TRBV18 and TRBJ1-1; the D is unclear. The CDR3 is made up of 13 amino acids. Per germline, CDR1 KGHSH and CDR2 LQKENI. V dropped 1 base and J dropped 1 base, with 4 bases sitting between them. The CDR3 loop reads CASSPLPNTEAFF. CDR3 sequence (DNA): TGTGCCAGCTCACCACTCCCGAACACTGAAGCTTTCTTT.

This rearrangement joins TRBV27 to TRBJ2-7, with a weak D call TRBD2 (5 bases). Germline V lookup: CDR1 MNHEY, CDR2 SMNVEV (reference sequence). Between the trimmed V and J ends, which lost 5 bases and 5 bases, there was a span of 25 bases. This CDR3 spans 17 amino acids. The CDR3 region is CASSRARLPPVGNEQYF. CDR3 bases: TGTGCCAGCAGTCGGGCGCGACTACCCCCCGTTGGGAACGAGCAGTACTTC.

The rearrangement uses TRBV28 and TRBJ1-1, with a possible D match to TRBD1 (6 bases). Trimming took 5 bases from V and 0 from J, leaving 13 bases between them. Germline V gene data show CDR1 as MDHEN and CDR2 as SYDVKM. CDR3 size: 15 residues. DNA of the CDR3: TGTGCCAGCAGTAAAACAGGGTACCTGAACACTGAAGCTTTCTTT. This codes for CASSKTGYLNTEAFF.

This chain joins TRBV15 and TRBJ1-4; unclear D gene. V was shortened by 3 bases and J by 0 bases, with 5 bases between the two germline ends. The germline CDR1 and CDR2 sequences are LNHNV and YYDKDF (reference sequence). This CDR3 comprises 14 residues. DNA for the CDR3: TGTGCCACCAGCAGGGCACCAACTAATGAAAAACTGTTTTTT. Protein: CATSRAPTNEKLFF.

The chain couples TRBV9 to TRBJ2-3, with D uncertain. Trimming pared 0 bases from V and 8 bases from J, leaving 22 bases between. The CDR3 covers 17 residues. The germline V gene has CDR1 SGDLS and CDR2 YYNGEE. Written as DNA, the CDR3 is TGTGCCAGCAGCGTAGGCACCAGGCTTGGGTGGCAGGCTACGCAGTATTTT. This translates into CASSVGTRLGWQATQYF.

CDR3 nucleotides: TGTGCCAGCACCAAGACTAGCGGGAGTCAGCAGTTCTTC. Amino acid sequence: CASTKTSGSQQFF. The gene calls are TRBV6-6 and TRBJ2-1, with TRBD2 identical over 12 bases. Trimming removed 7 bases from V and 11 bases from J; junction bases left unmatched: 6. The CDR3 extends over 13 amino acids. Germline V gene sequence: CDR1 MNHNY, CDR2 SVGAGI (reference sequence).

This clone was counted only a few times. The CDR3 DNA sequence: TGCAGCGTTGGAGACAGGTACGAGCAGTACTTC. It translates to CSVGDRYEQYF. The chain couples TRBV29-1 to TRBJ2-7; TRBD1 might be the D (6 bases). This CDR3 has 11 amino acids. Germline V gene sequence: CDR1 SQVTM, CDR2 ANQGSEA. Trimming stripped 4 bases from V and 4 bases from J, with 8 bases between.

The table lists this clone with a count of one. This chain joins TRBV11-2 and TRBJ1-5; tentatively, D is TRBD1 (6 bases). The V gene lost 5 bases and the J gene lost 2 bases, with 13 bases spanning the gap. The CDR3 is made up of 15 amino acids. From germline, CDR1 is SGHAT and CDR2 FQNNGV. The CDR3 sequence is CASSVTGIGNQPQHF. The CDR3 bases are TGTGCCAGCAGCGTCACAGGGATCGGCAATCAGCCCCAGCATTTT.

J is TRBJ1-5 and V is TRBV28; D may be TRBD1 (5 bases). The CDR3 extends over 14 amino acids. V shed 6 bases and J shed 5 bases, with 14 bases lying between them. Germline V gives CDR1 MDHEN, CDR2 SYDVKM. CDR3 nucleotide sequence: TGTGCCAGCAGGCCAGGGACGGCAGATCAGCCCCAGCATTTT. Translated: CASRPGTADQPQHF. The full variable domain, with the rest looked up from reference TRBV28 and TRBJ1-5, is DVKVTQSSRYLVKRTGEKVFLECVQDMDHENMFWYRQDPGLGLRLIYFSYDVKMKEKGDIPEGYSVSREKKERFSLILESASTNQTSMYLCASRPGTADQPQHFGDGTRLSIL.